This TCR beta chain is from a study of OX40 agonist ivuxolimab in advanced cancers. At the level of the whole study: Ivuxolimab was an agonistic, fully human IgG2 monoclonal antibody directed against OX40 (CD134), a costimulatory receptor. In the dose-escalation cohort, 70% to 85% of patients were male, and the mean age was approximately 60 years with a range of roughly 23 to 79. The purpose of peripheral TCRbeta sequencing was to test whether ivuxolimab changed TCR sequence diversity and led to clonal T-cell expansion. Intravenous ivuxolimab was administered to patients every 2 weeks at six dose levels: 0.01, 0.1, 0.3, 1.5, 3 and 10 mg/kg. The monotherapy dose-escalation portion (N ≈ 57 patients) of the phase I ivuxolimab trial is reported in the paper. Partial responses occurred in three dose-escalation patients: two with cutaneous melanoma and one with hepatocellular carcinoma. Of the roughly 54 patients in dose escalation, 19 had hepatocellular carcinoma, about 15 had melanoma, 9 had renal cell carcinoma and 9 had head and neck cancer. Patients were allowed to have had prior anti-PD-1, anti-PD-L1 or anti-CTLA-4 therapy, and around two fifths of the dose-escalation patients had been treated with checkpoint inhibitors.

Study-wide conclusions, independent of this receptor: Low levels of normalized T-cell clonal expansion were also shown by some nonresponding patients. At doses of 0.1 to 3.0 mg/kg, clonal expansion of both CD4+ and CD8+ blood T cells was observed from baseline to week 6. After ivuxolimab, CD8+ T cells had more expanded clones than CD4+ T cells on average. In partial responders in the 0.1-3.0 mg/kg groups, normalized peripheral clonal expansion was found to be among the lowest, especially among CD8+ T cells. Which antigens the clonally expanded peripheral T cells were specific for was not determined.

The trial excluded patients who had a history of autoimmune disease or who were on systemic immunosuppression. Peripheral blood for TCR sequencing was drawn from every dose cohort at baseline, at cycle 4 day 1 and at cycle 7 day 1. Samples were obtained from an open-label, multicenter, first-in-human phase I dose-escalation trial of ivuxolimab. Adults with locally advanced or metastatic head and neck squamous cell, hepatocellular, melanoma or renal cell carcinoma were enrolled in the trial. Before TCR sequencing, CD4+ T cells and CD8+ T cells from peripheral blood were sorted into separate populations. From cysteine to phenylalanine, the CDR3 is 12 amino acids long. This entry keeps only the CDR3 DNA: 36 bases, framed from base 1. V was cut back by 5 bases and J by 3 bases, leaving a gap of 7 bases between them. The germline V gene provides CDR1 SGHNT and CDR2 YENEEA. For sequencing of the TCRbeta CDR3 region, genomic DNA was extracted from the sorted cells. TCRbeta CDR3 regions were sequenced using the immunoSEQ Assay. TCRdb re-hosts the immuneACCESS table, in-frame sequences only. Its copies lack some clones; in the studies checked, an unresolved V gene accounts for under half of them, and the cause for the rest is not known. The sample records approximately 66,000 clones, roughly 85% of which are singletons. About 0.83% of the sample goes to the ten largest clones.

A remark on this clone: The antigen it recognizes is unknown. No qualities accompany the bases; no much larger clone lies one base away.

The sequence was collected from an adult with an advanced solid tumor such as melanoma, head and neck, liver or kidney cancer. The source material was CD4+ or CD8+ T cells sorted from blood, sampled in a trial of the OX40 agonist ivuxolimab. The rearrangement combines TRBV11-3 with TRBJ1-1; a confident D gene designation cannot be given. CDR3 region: CASSAVYTEAFF. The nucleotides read TGTGCCAGCAGCGCCGTGTACACTGAAGCTTTCTTT.